These 21 T cell receptor beta chains originate from one sample sequenced in a study of PD-1 blockade in mismatch repair-deficient tumors (dated by TCRdb to the late 2010s). Preparation of the library involved the immunoSEQ multiplex PCR assay. TCRdb took over this immuneACCESS table, retaining in-frame rearrangements with V and J assigned. Such tables are incomplete; in checked studies, under half of the missing clones stem from an unresolved V gene, and the remainder is unexplained. The sample contains approximately 130,000 clones, approximately 86% of them found a single time. Roughly 13% of the sample lies in the top ten. This specimen was peripheral blood, taken 44 weeks after starting pembrolizumab. Every receptor here comes from an adult with mismatch repair-deficient cancer.

The V gene is TRBV7-8, the J gene TRBJ2-5; either TRBD1 or TRBD2 may supply D (5 bases each). TRBJ2-7 explains the end of the DNA better; the J call may be wrong. The CDR3 has 16 residues. From germline, CDR1 is SGHVS and CDR2 FQNEAQ. Here the CDR3 reads CASSFGNQGPTYEQYF. In DNA form, the CDR3 reads TGTGCCAGCAGCTTTGGGAACCAGGGACCCACCTACGAGCAGTACTTC.

The chain couples TRBV7-9 to TRBJ2-4; D might be TRBD2 (6 bases). Looked up from germline, CDR1 is SEHNR and CDR2 is FQNEAQ (reference sequence). The CDR3 is 15 residues long. Trimming took 0 bases from V and 6 from J, leaving 12 bases between them. Here the CDR3 reads CASSLAELALNIQYF. Here the CDR3 DNA reads TGTGCCAGCAGCTTAGCGGAGCTAGCGTTAAACATTCAGTACTTC.

The chain carries TRBV7-9 and TRBJ2-7; D ambiguous. The germline CDR1 and CDR2 sequences are SEHNR and FQNEAQ (reference sequence). Deletions cut 1 base from V and 3 bases from J, with 10 bases between. The CDR3 totals 14 residues. CDR3 coding DNA: TGTGCCAGCAGCTTAGGTTCCCTCTTCTACGAGCAGTACTTC. Encoded protein: CASSLGSLFYEQYF.

This clone was observed once. V gene TRBV28 combines with J gene TRBJ2-5, with D perhaps being TRBD1 or TRBD2 (5 bases each). The J call is doubtful: the DNA matches TRBJ2-7 better. This CDR3 contains 13 residues. CDR1 is MDHEN and CDR2 is SYDVKM in the germline V gene. The CDR3 DNA follows: TGTGCCAGCAGTTTGGGGGACTCCTACGAGCAGTACTTC. This sequence encodes CASSLGDSYEQYF.

The chain recombines TRBV19 with TRBJ2-1, with D perhaps assigned TRBD1 or TRBD2 (5 bases each). This CDR3 is built from 13 residues. The V gene's germline CDR1 is LNHDA and CDR2 SQIVND (reference sequence). The germline V and J ends were trimmed by 7 bases and 9 bases, with 16 bases remaining between them. CDR3 sequence (DNA): TGTGCCAGTAACTCGCGAGGGGATGGTGAGCAGTTCTTC. Protein sequence: CASNSRGDGEQFF.

The V gene is TRBV6-5, the J gene TRBJ2-7; D is uncertain. Deletions cut 7 bases from V and 2 bases from J, with 6 bases between. The length of the CDR3 is 11 residues. Germline V gene lookup returns CDR1 MNHEY and CDR2 SVGAGI. The CDR3 loop reads CASILPYEQYF. For the CDR3, the DNA is TGTGCCAGCATACTACCCTACGAGCAGTACTTC.

The gene calls are TRBV7-9 and TRBJ2-5, with 8 bases aligning to TRBD1. CDR3 length equals 15 residues. J was trimmed by 2 bases and V by 5 bases; bases with no gene match: 7. Germline-derived CDR1 and CDR2 are SEHNR and FQNEAQ (reference sequence). DNA for the CDR3: TGTGCCAGCAGCGTCTTGGACAGGGTACAAGAGACCCAGTACTTC. It translates to CASSVLDRVQETQYF.

This chain connects TRBV19 to TRBJ1-5; the D is unclear. The V end was cut by 1 base, the J end by 9 bases, with 10 bases between. This CDR3 is built from 13 residues. Germline values: CDR1 LNHDA, CDR2 SQIVND (reference sequence). The CDR3 region is CASSIGTGWPQHF. The CDR3 DNA reads TGTGCCAGTAGTATAGGCACGGGTTGGCCCCAGCATTTT.

The chain combines TRBV7-2 with TRBJ1-1, with a possible D match to TRBD1 (5 bases). The V end was cut by 5 bases, the J end by 1 base, with 8 bases between. From germline, CDR1 is SGHTA and CDR2 FQGNSA. The CDR3 has 13 residues. The CDR3 DNA sequence: TGTGCCAGCAGCCAGGACAAGAACACTGAAGCTTTCTTT. Translating it yields CASSQDKNTEAFF.

The CDR3 protein is CASSLSGSSSYEQYF. The CDR3 coding sequence is TGCGCCAGCAGCCTATCGGGGAGTAGTTCCTACGAGCAGTACTTC. V usage is TRBV4-1 and J usage is TRBJ2-7; TRBD2 is a possible D gene (5 bases). The V gene's germline CDR1 is MGHRA and CDR2 YSYEKL. V was pared by 4 bases and J by 1 base, with 14 bases between. The CDR3 is 15 residues long.

The chain links TRBV4-1 to TRBJ1-2; 7 bases map to TRBD1. The ends lost 0 bases at V and 4 bases at J; junction bases unmatched: 5. Germline loops: CDR1 MGHRA, CDR2 YSYEKL. The CDR3 loop spans 15 amino acids. The CDR3: CASSQDRGTVYGYTF. The CDR3 nucleotides are TGCGCCAGCAGCCAAGATAGGGGGACAGTCTATGGCTACACCTTC.

The rearrangement joins TRBV7-2 to TRBJ2-7; D gene ambiguous. Trimming took off 5 bases at V and 3 bases at J, with 5 bases between the two ends. There are 11 residues in the CDR3. The germline V gene has CDR1 SGHTA and CDR2 FQGNSA. The CDR3, as DNA: TGTGCCAGCAGCCAAGTCTACGAGCAGTACTTC. Its protein is CASSQVYEQYF.

About this clone itself: At the DNA level, this CDR3 is encoded by other sequences in the same sample as well. The chain recombines TRBV7-9 with TRBJ2-3; TRBD2 might be the D (6 bases). Germline assignment: CDR1 SEHNR and CDR2 FQNEAQ (reference sequence). The CDR3 has 14 residues. V was clipped by 3 bases and J by 0 bases, with 7 bases between them. In nucleotides, the CDR3 is TGTGCCAGCAGCTTGGGGACTAGCACAGATACGCAGTATTTT. Translated, it gives CASSLGTSTDTQYF.

The V call is TRBV4-1, the J call TRBJ2-7; D call uncertain. V lost 0 bases to trimming and J lost 4 bases, with 16 bases between them. The CDR3 is 16 residues long. Germline V gene data show CDR1 as MGHRA and CDR2 as YSYEKL. CDR3 sequence: CASSQDAPGKWYEQYF. The CDR3 DNA reads TGCGCCAGCAGCCAAGATGCACCAGGCAAGTGGTACGAGCAGTACTTC.

The chain is built from TRBV28 and TRBJ2-1; TRBD1 agrees at 7 bases. CDR3 length equals 14 residues. Germline-derived CDR1 and CDR2 are MDHEN and SYDVKM. Germline trimming cut 5 bases from V and 3 bases from J; bases unmatched to any gene: 4. The CDR3 protein is CASSRGQLYNEQFF. The CDR3 coding sequence is TGTGCCAGCAGTAGGGGACAGCTCTACAATGAGCAGTTCTTC.

This sequence joins TRBV27 and TRBJ2-7, with D perhaps matching TRBD1 (5 bases). This CDR3 spans 15 amino acids. The germline V and J ends were trimmed by 4 bases and 1 base, with 14 bases remaining between them. Per the germline V gene, CDR1 is MNHEY and CDR2 is SMNVEV (reference sequence). The DNA for the CDR3 is TGTGCCAGCAGTTACTTTCAGGGTAGTTCCTACGAGCAGTACTTC. The encoded protein is CASSYFQGSSYEQYF.

The chain carries TRBV29-1 and TRBJ2-1; 11 bases align to TRBD1. The CDR3 is 16 residues long. CDR1 SQVTM and CDR2 ANQGSEA come from the germline V gene. After removal of 4 bases from V and 10 bases from J, the junction contained 15 bases not matched to a gene. The CDR3 DNA follows: TGCAGCGTTGTTGGTACCGGGACAGGGGGAGTTAGGGAGCAGTTCTTC. Its translation is CSVVGTGTGGVREQFF.

The chain recombines TRBV6-5 with TRBJ1-2; D might be TRBD1 (6 bases). This CDR3 contains 13 residues. CDR1 MNHEY and CDR2 SVGAGI come from the germline V gene. V was cut by 6 bases and J by 7 bases, with 15 bases left in between. The CDR3 DNA reads as TGTGCCAGCAGCAATAGGGGGGCGGCTGGCTACACCTTC. It yields the protein CASSNRGAAGYTF.

The rearrangement uses TRBV30 and TRBJ2-5, with D possibly being TRBD1 (5 bases). CDR1 is GTSNPN and CDR2 is SVGIG in the germline V gene (reference sequence). The V end lost 3 bases, the J end lost 5 bases, and 13 bases lay between the germline ends. This CDR3 region has 13 residues. This CDR3 is CAWRGMGRETQYF. The CDR3 nucleotides read TGTGCCTGGAGGGGCATGGGGCGGGAGACCCAGTACTTC.

This clone was observed a single time. The rearrangement links TRBV6-6 to TRBJ1-2, with D possibly being TRBD1 (6 bases). V lost 8 bases and J 2 bases, leaving 12 bases between the germline ends. The CDR3 is 13 amino acids. Germline CDR1 MNHNY, CDR2 SVGAGI (reference sequence). The CDR3 sequence: CASVAGTNYGYTF. The CDR3 nucleotides are TGTGCCAGCGTAGCGGGGACAAACTATGGCTACACCTTC.

The chain employs TRBV28 and TRBJ1-4; D is unresolved. V was clipped by 10 bases and J by 2 bases, with 17 bases between them. The V gene's germline CDR1 is MDHEN and CDR2 SYDVKM. This CDR3 is 15 amino acids long. The CDR3 sequence is CATQANVGTNEKLFF. The CDR3 DNA is TGTGCCACTCAGGCAAACGTGGGCACTAATGAAAAACTGTTTTTT.